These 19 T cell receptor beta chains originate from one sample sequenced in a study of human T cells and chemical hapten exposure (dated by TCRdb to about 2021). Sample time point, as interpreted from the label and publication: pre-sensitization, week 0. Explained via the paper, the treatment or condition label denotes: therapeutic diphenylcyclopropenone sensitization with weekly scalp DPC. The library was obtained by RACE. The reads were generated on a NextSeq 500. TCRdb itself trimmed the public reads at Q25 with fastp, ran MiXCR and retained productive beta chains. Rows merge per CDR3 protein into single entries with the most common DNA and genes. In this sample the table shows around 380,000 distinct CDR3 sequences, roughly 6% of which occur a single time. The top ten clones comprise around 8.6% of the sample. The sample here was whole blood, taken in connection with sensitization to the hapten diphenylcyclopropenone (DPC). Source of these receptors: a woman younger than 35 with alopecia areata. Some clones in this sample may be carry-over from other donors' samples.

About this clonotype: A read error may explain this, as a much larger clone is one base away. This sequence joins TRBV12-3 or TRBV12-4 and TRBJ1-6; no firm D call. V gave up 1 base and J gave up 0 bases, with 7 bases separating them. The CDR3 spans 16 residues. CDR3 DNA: TGTGCCAGCAGTTTAGGAGAGGGCTCCTATAATTCACCCCTCCACTTT. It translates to CASSLGEGSYNSPLHF.

CDR3 protein: CATSREQGVSYEQYF. The CDR3 DNA reads as TGTGCCACCAGCAGAGAACAGGGTGTCTCCTACGAGCAGTACTTC. The chain employs TRBV15 and TRBJ2-7; D may be TRBD1 (6 bases). This CDR3 has 15 amino acids. V dropped 0 bases and J dropped 0 bases, with 9 bases sitting between them. Germline V gives CDR1 LNHNV, CDR2 YYDKDF (reference sequence).

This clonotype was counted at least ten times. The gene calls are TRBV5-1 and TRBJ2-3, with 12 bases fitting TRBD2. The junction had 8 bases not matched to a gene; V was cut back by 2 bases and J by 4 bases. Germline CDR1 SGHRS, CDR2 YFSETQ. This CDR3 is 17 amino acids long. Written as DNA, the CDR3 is TGCGCCAGCAGCTTCCACTTACTAGCGGGGGGTGCAGATACGCAGTATTTT. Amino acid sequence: CASSFHLLAGGADTQYF.

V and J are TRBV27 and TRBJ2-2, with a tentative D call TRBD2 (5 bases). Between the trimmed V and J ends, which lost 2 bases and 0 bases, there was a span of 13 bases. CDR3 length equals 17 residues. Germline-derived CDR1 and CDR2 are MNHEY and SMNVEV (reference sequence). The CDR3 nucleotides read TGTGCCAGCAGTTTAGTTGTCGGGAACGCGAACACCGGGGAGCTGTTTTTT. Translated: CASSLVVGNANTGELFF.

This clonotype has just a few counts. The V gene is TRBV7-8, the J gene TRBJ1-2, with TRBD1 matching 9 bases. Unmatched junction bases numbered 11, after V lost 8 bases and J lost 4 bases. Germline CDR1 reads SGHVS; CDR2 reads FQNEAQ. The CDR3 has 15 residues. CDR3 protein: CASGNRGQLVYGYTF. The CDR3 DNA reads TGTGCCAGCGGGAACAGGGGGCAGCTGGTCTATGGCTACACCTTC. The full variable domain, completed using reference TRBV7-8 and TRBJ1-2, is GAGVSQSPRYKVAKRGQDVALRCDPISGHVSLFWYQQALGQGPEFLTYFQNEAQLDKSGLPSDRFFAERPEGSVSTLKIQRTQQEDSAVYLCASGNRGQLVYGYTFGSGTRLTVV.

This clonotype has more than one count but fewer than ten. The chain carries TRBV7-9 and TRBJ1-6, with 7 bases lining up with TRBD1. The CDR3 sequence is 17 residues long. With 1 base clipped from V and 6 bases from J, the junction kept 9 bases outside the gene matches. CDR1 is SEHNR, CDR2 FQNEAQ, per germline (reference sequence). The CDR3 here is CASSLGLRGQFNSPLHF. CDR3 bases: TGTGCCAGCAGCTTAGGGCTGAGGGGACAGTTTAATTCACCCCTCCACTTT.

The CDR3 DNA is TGTGCCAGCAAGGTGGGGGAGGATACGCAGTATTTT. It yields the protein CASKVGEDTQYF. This chain joins TRBV6-5 and TRBJ2-3, with D perhaps given as TRBD1 or TRBD2 (5 bases each). CDR1 MNHEY and CDR2 SVGAGI come from the germline V gene. Trimming cost V 7 bases and J 6 bases, with 11 bases left between them. The CDR3 consists of 12 residues.

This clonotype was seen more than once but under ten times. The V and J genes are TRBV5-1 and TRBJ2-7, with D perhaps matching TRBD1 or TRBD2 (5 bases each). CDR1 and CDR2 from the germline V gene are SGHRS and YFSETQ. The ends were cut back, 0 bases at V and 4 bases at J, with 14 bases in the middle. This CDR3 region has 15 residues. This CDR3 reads CASSLVSGRRYEQYF. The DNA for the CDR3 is TGCGCCAGCAGCTTGGTGTCAGGGAGAAGGTACGAGCAGTACTTC.

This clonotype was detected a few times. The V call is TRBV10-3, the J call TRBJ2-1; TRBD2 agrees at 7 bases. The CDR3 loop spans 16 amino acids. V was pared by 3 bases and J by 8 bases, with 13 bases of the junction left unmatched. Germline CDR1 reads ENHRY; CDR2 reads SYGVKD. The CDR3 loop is CAISDPGGVGIDEQFF. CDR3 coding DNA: TGTGCCATCAGTGACCCTGGGGGGGTCGGTATCGATGAGCAGTTCTTC.

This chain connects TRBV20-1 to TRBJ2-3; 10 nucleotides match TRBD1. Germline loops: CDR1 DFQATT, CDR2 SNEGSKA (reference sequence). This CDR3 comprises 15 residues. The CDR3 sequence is CSCYWGTGGTDTQYF. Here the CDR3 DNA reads TGCAGCTGCTATTGGGGGACAGGGGGCACAGATACGCAGTATTTT.

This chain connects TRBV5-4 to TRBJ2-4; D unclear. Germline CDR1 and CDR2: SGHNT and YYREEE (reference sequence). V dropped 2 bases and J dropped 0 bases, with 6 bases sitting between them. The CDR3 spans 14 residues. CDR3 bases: TGTGCCAGCAGCTTTAGTGTAGCCAAAAACATTCAGTACTTC. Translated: CASSFSVAKNIQYF.

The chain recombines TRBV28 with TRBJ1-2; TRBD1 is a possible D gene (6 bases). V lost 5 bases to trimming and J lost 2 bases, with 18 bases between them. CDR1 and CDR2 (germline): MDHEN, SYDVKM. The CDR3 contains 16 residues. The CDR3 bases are TGTGCCAGCAGTCCTACGTGGGGTACAGGGAACTATGGCTACACCTTC. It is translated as CASSPTWGTGNYGYTF.

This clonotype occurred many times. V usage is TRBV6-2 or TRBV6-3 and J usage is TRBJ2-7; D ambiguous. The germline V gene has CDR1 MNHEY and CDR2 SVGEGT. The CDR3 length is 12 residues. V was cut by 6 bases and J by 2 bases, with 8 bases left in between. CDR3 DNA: TGTGCCAGCAGCTGGAGCCCCTACGAGCAGTACTTC. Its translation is CASSWSPYEQYF.

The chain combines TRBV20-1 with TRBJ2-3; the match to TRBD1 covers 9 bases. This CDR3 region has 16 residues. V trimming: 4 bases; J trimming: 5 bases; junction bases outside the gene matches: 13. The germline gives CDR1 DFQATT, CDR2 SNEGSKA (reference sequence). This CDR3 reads CSATNPITGGRDTQYF. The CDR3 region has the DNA TGCAGTGCTACCAACCCAATTACAGGGGGCCGAGATACGCAGTATTTT.

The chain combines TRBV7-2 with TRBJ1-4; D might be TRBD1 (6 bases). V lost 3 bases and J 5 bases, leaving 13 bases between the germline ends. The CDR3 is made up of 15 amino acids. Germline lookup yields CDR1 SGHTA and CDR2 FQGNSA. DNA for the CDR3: TGTGCCAGCAGCTTGTCAGTAGGGGGGAATGAAAAACTGTTTTTT. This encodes CASSLSVGGNEKLFF.

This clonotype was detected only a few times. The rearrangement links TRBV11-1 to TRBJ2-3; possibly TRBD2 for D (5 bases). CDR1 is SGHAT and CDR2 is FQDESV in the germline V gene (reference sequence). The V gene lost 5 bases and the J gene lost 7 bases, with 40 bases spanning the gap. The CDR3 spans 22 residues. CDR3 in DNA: TGTGCCAGCAGCCCATCGGGCGGGTCCCCGCGAGGACCCCTCGACCTGAGAAATACGCAGTATTTT. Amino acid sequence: CASSPSGGSPRGPLDLRNTQYF.

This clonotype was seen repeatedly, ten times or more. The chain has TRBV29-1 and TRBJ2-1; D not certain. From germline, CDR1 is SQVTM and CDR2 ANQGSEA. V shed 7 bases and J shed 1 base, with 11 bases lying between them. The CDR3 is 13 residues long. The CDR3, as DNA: TGCAGCGCCGCGTTGATATCCTACAATGAGCAGTTCTTC. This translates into CSAALISYNEQFF.

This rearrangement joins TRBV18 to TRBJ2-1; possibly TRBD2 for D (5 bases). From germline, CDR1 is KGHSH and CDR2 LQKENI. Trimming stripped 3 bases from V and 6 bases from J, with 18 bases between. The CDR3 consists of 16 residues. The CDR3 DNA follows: TGTGCCAGCTCACCGCCACAGCGGATCCGGAGCAATGAGCAGTTCTTC. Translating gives CASSPPQRIRSNEQFF.

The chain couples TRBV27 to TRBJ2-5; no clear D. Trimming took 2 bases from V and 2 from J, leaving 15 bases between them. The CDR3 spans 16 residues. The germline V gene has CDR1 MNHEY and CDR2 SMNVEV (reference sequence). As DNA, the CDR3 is TGTGCCAGCAGTTTAAATGTTGGAAACAGTCAAGAGACCCAGTACTTC. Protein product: CASSLNVGNSQETQYF.